The rows below give T cell receptor beta chains drawn from one sample of a study of post-analysis software for immune sequencing data. Each CDR3 protein gets one entry after TCRdb re-called the PCR reads with MiXCR. The data contain 700,000 to 900,000 distinct CDR3 sequences, around 45% of them singletons. Sample: blood. The receptors here all came from a girl under 18 with multiple sclerosis. The CDR3 runs from the conserved cysteine through the conserved F or W. D genes are given only for firm matches. Clone size is shown for a subset of rows, as once, few, many or a class of expanded clone.

V gene	D gene	J gene	clone size	CDR3 protein	CDR3 DNA
TRBV29-1	TRBD2	TRBJ2-3	few	CSVGTGTSGSVGTDTQYF	TGCAGCGTTGGAACCGGGACTAGCGGGAGTGTTGGCACAGATACGCAGTATTTT
TRBV4-2	NA	TRBJ2-7	few	CASSQERAWRVNYEQYF	TGTGCCAGCAGCCAAGAGCGAGCGTGGAGAGTCAACTACGAGCAGTACTTC
TRBV15	NA	TRBJ1-2	few	CATSRVRGSDGYTF	TGTGCCACCAGCAGAGTCCGGGGGTCGGACGGCTACACCTTC
TRBV20-1	TRBD1	TRBJ1-1	NA	CSASHGQGNTEAFF	TGCAGTGCTAGTCACGGACAGGGGAACACTGAAGCTTTCTTT
TRBV20-1	TRBD1	TRBJ2-7	few	CSATDRGGGEQYF	TGCAGTGCCACTGACAGGGGAGGAGGCGAGCAGTACTTC
TRBV24-1	NA	TRBJ2-1	NA	CATSDPGPNNEQFF	TGTGCCACCAGTGACCCCGGACCCAACAATGAGCAGTTCTTC
TRBV29-1	TRBD2	TRBJ2-7	few	CSVVLAGVNPYEQYF	TGCAGCGTTGTTCTAGCGGGAGTAAATCCCTACGAGCAGTACTTC
TRBV9	NA	TRBJ2-1	NA	CASSYTTGGTGSSYNEQFF	TGTGCCAGCAGCTATACCACCGGTGGGACGGGAAGCTCCTACAATGAGCAGTTCTTC
TRBV6-6	NA	TRBJ2-2	NA	CASREGGGGELFF	TGTGCCAGCAGGGAGGGGGGAGGCGGGGAGCTGTTTTTT
TRBV12-3/TRBV12-4	NA	TRBJ2-1	once	CASSGTHPGEQFF	TGTGCCAGCAGTGGGACCCATCCGGGTGAGCAGTTCTTC
TRBV7-6	NA	TRBJ2-3	few	CASSGDSQYF	TGTGCCAGCAGCGGGGACTCCCAGTATTTT
TRBV9	NA	TRBJ2-3	NA	CASSVTSIDTDTQYF	TGTGCCAGCAGCGTAACAAGCATAGACACAGATACGCAGTATTTT
TRBV20-1	TRBD1	TRBJ2-5	NA	CSARESDRAAKETQYF	TGCAGTGCTAGAGAGAGCGACAGGGCGGCTAAAGAGACCCAGTACTTC
TRBV7-2	TRBD2	TRBJ2-1	NA	CASSLPGTSGSENEQFF	TGTGCCAGCAGCCTTCCCGGGACTAGCGGGAGTGAGAATGAGCAGTTCTTC
TRBV7-2	TRBD2	TRBJ2-7	NA	CASSLARLAGERRSYEQYF	TGTGCCAGCAGCTTAGCGCGTCTAGCGGGAGAACGTAGGTCCTACGAGCAGTACTTC
TRBV12-3/TRBV12-4	TRBD1	TRBJ1-1	many	CASTLTGGEYTEAFF	TGTGCCAGCACCTTAACAGGGGGCGAGTACACTGAAGCTTTCTTT
TRBV24-1	TRBD2	TRBJ2-5	NA	CATSEDLAGGKTQYF	TGTGCCACCAGTGAGGACCTAGCGGGAGGGAAGACCCAGTACTTC
TRBV4-1	TRBD1	TRBJ1-2	few	CASSQDQDRPGYTF	TGCGCCAGCAGCCAAGATCAGGACAGGCCCGGCTACACCTTC
TRBV5-8	NA	TRBJ1-2	NA	CASSLAFRTGGHGYTF	TGTGCCAGCAGCCTGGCCTTTAGAACAGGAGGCCATGGCTACACCTTC
TRBV5-6	NA	TRBJ2-4	few	CASSRDGGAKNIQYF	TGTGCCAGCAGCCGGGACGGCGGGGCCAAAAACATTCAGTACTTC
TRBV7-8	TRBD1	TRBJ2-7	NA	CASSPDRVGVNYEQYF	TGTGCCAGCAGCCCGGACAGGGTGGGAGTCAACTACGAGCAGTACTTC
TRBV15	NA	TRBJ1-2	few	CATSTRDLYGYTF	TGTGCCACCAGCACCCGGGACCTCTATGGCTACACCTTC
TRBV11-2	NA	TRBJ2-2	NA	CASSLDLGALSGELFF	TGTGCCAGCAGCTTAGATCTGGGTGCCCTCTCCGGGGAGCTGTTTTTT
TRBV12-3/TRBV12-4	TRBD2	TRBJ2-3	NA	CASSLDGRAGDTQYF	TGTGCCAGCAGTTTAGACGGGAGGGCCGGAGATACGCAGTATTTT
TRBV5-6	NA	TRBJ2-7	few	CASSLADSPYEQYF	TGTGCCAGCAGCTTGGCGGACAGCCCCTACGAGCAGTACTTC
TRBV6-1	TRBD2	TRBJ2-5	NA	CASSEDRRESGEQYF	TGTGCCAGCAGTGAAGACCGGCGGGAGTCCGGTGAGCAGTACTTC
TRBV7-9	NA	TRBJ2-5	few	CASSFLGETQYF	TGTGCCAGCAGCTTCTTGGGGGAGACCCAGTACTTC
TRBV4-2	TRBD2	TRBJ2-5	few	CASSQEGGTAETQYF	TGTGCCAGCAGCCAAGAGGGGGGGACGGCGGAGACCCAGTACTTC
TRBV12-3/TRBV12-4	NA	TRBJ1-1	few	CASSPSTTNTEAFF	TGTGCCAGCAGTCCTTCGACCACGAACACTGAAGCTTTCTTT